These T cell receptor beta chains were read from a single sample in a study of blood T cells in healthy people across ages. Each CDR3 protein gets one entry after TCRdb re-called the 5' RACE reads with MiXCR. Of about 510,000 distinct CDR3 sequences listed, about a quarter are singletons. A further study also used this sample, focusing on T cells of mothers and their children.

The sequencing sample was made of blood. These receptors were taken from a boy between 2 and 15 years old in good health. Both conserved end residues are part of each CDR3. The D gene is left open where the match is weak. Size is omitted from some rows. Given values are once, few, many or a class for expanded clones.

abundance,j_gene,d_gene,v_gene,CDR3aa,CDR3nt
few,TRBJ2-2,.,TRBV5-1,CASSLDGVTGELFF,TGCGCCAGCAGCTTGGATGGGGTCACCGGGGAGCTGTTTTTT
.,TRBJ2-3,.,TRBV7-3,CASSLLGSPDTQYF,TGTGCCAGCAGCTTACTCGGGAGCCCAGATACGCAGTATTTT
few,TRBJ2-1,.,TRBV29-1,CSVPWPYNEQFF,TGCAGCGTCCCTTGGCCCTACAATGAGCAGTTCTTC
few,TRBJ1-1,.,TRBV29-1,CSVEGVAGWAEAFF,TGCAGCGTTGAAGGGGTCGCAGGGTGGGCTGAAGCTTTCTTT
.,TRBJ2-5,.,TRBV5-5,CASSARTIASQETQYF,TGTGCCAGCAGCGCTAGGACTATCGCTTCCCAAGAGACCCAGTACTTC
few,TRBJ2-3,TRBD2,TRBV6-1,CANLLAGGGGTQYF,TGTGCTAATCTCCTAGCGGGGGGAGGGGGTACGCAGTATTTT
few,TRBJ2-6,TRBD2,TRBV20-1,CSAMSGSGANVLTF,TGCAGTGCTATGAGCGGGAGTGGGGCCAACGTCCTGACTTTC
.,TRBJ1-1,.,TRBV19,CASKPSPGTEAFF,TGTGCCAGCAAACCCTCACCGGGGACTGAAGCTTTCTTT
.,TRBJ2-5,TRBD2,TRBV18,CASSPAGAQETQYF,TGTGCCAGCTCACCAGCGGGAGCCCAAGAGACCCAGTACTTC
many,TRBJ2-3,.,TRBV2,CASLLQSTDTQYF,TGTGCCAGCCTACTACAAAGCACAGATACGCAGTATTTT
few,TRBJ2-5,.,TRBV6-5,CASSSYGGPRAQYF,TGTGCCAGCAGTTCCTATGGGGGCCCACGGGCCCAGTACTTC
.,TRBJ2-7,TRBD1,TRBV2,CASSSGTGNPRKYF,TGTGCCAGCAGTTCCGGGACAGGGAACCCTCGGAAGTACTTC
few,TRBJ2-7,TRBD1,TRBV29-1,CSVFIGTGHYEQYF,TGCAGCGTTTTTATAGGGACAGGGCACTACGAGCAGTACTTC
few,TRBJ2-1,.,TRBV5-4,CASSREMSSSYNEQFF,TGTGCCAGCAGCCGGGAAATGTCAAGCTCCTACAATGAGCAGTTCTTC
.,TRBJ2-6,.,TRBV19,CASSIGLVTGANVLTF,TGTGCCAGTAGTATTGGACTTGTAACGGGGGCCAACGTCCTGACTTTC
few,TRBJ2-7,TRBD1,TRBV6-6,CASSSLRDSYEQYF,TGTGCCAGCAGCTCCCTCCGGGACAGCTACGAGCAGTACTTC
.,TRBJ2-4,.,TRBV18,CASSPVRISKNIQYF,TGTGCCAGCTCACCAGTCCGGATTTCCAAAAACATTCAGTACTTC
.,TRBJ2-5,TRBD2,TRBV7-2,CASSLGTRLAGEGETQYF,TGTGCCAGCAGCTTAGGTACCCGACTAGCGGGAGAAGGGGAGACCCAGTACTTC
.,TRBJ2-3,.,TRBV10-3,CAISESVETDTQYF,TGTGCCATCAGTGAGTCGGTTGAAACAGATACGCAGTATTTT
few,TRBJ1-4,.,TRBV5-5,CASSLGLHEKLFF,TGTGCCAGCAGCTTGGGACTCCATGAAAAACTGTTTTTT